The rows below give T cell receptor beta chains drawn from one sample of a study of CD8+ T cells in alopecia areata. Profiling relied on immunoSEQ multiplex PCR, and the TCRdb table lists in-frame clones only, not all of them. The repertoire holds 180,000 or so clones, about 61% seen once, with roughly 17% in the top ten. This material consisted of CD4+ T cells sorted from blood, taken at week 56, from a patient treated with tofacitinib. The receptor set was obtained from a human donor with alopecia areata. Each CDR3 is given with its conserved first and last residue. Fields, in order: CDR3 protein, CDR3 DNA, V gene, clone size, D gene, J gene. D genes are given only for firm matches. Size tells how often a clone was seen (once, few, many) or the class of an expanded clone, and some rows leave it out.

CASSRGQRTDTQYF,TGTGCCAGCTCACGGGGACAGCGCACAGATACGCAGTATTTT,TRBV18,-,TRBD1,TRBJ2-3
CASSLDGRRNSPLHF,TGCGCCAGCAGCTTGGATGGCAGGCGCAATTCACCCCTCCACTTT,TRBV5-1,-,-,TRBJ1-6
CASSVQINSPLHF,TGTGCCAGCAGTGTTCAGATTAATTCACCCCTCCACTTT,TRBV6-5,-,-,TRBJ1-6
CASSLDGGGAPNEQFF,TGTGCCAGCAGCTTGGACGGCGGGGGGGCACCCAATGAGCAGTTCTTC,TRBV5-4,-,TRBD2,TRBJ2-1
CASSHHPQNQKGTEAFF,TGTGCCAGCAGCCACCACCCACAGAACCAAAAGGGCACTGAAGCTTTCTTT,TRBV4-2,few,-,TRBJ1-1
CSVESSDGYTF,TGCAGCGTTGAATCCAGCGATGGCTACACCTTC,TRBV29-1,-,-,TRBJ1-2
CASSTGQGPNQPQHF,TGTGCCAGTAGTACTGGACAGGGCCCCAATCAGCCCCAGCATTTT,TRBV19,few,TRBD1,TRBJ1-5
CAGGGQNYNEQFF,TGTGCCGGGGGGGGACAGAACTACAATGAGCAGTTCTTC,TRBV30,few,-,TRBJ2-1
CATSRDISGANVLTF,TGTGCCACCAGCAGAGATATTTCTGGGGCCAACGTCCTGACTTTC,TRBV15,few,-,TRBJ2-6
CASSQGASRGADTQYF,TGTGCCAGCAGCCAGGGTGCCAGCAGGGGGGCAGATACGCAGTATTTT,TRBV14,-,-,TRBJ2-3
CASSAGPSPLHF,TGTGCCAGCAGCGCCGGGCCTTCACCCCTCCACTTT,TRBV2,few,-,TRBJ1-6
CASDSPTDTQYF,TGTGCCAGCGATTCCCCTACAGATACGCAGTATTTT,TRBV25-1,-,-,TRBJ2-3
CASSVILPDTQYF,TGTGCCAGCAGCGTAATCCTCCCAGATACGCAGTATTTT,TRBV9,-,-,TRBJ2-3
CASSVGTGGEKLFF,TGTGCCAGCAGCGTTGGGACAGGGGGAGAAAAACTGTTTTTT,TRBV9,once,TRBD1,TRBJ1-4
CASTTGGSYEQYF,TGTGCCAGCACCACAGGGGGTAGTTACGAGCAGTACTTC,TRBV28,few,TRBD1,TRBJ2-7